A single sample gave rise to the 10 T cell receptor beta chains below, sequenced in a study of glioma-infiltrating T cells. The iRepertoire nested amplicon-rescue multiplex PCR amplified TCR alpha and beta CDR3s from RNA. TCRdb fed the multiplex PCR reads into MiXCR, producing one record per CDR3 protein. This sample has 300,000 to 400,000 distinct CDR3 sequences, with 41% found just once. Sequencing input: glioma tissue, nonneoplastic brain tissue, or PBMCs (not recorded which). The receptors here all came from a human donor with low-grade glioma or glioblastoma, undergoing nonglioma brain surgery, or in good health (not recorded which).

The rearrangement joins TRBV11-2 to TRBJ2-3; TRBD2 aligns across 11 bases. The CDR3 is made up of 16 amino acids. V trimming: 3 bases; J trimming: 1 base; junction bases outside the gene matches: 3. Germline V lookup: CDR1 SGHAT, CDR2 FQNNGV. Here the CDR3 DNA reads TGTGCCAGCAGCTTGGTAGCGGGAGGGGGCACAGATACGCAGTATTTT. As protein: CASSLVAGGGTDTQYF.

The chain has TRBV12-3 or TRBV12-4 and TRBJ1-1; D is uncertain. This CDR3 comprises 14 residues. V lost 7 bases and J 0 bases, leaving 12 bases between the germline ends. Here the CDR3 DNA reads TGTGCCAGCACCAGCGGGCTCATGAACACTGAAGCTTTCTTT. This encodes CASTSGLMNTEAFF.

A few counts support this clonotype. This rearrangement joins TRBV28 to TRBJ2-7; 9 bases match TRBD1. CDR1 is MDHEN and CDR2 is SYDVKM in the germline V gene. The CDR3 extends over 16 amino acids. V dropped 5 bases and J dropped 6; count of bases not matched to a gene: 14. DNA of the CDR3: TGTGCCAGCAGTCTCCCCCCCGGGACAGGGACTGCCGAGCAGTACTTC. This codes for CASSLPPGTGTAEQYF.

This clonotype was counted ten times or more. This rearrangement joins TRBV6-1 to TRBJ2-7; maybe TRBD2 (6 bases). Germline V CDR1 and CDR2: MNHNS, SASEGT. Trimming took off 5 bases at V and 1 base at J, with 12 bases between the two ends. CDR3 length equals 14 residues. The CDR3 protein is CASSRDSGSYEQYF. CDR3 nucleotide sequence: TGTGCCAGCAGTAGAGACAGCGGGTCCTACGAGCAGTACTTC.

This clonotype was picked up many times. This chain joins TRBV6-5 and TRBJ2-7; TRBD1 might be the D (6 bases). The CDR3 runs 18 residues. With 2 bases removed from V and 3 bases from J, the gap between germline ends came to 23 bases. Germline CDR1 reads MNHEY; CDR2 reads SVGAGI. The CDR3 region has the DNA TGTGCCAGCAGTTACAGAGGGACATACAGGACGGTCGGCTACGAGCAGTACTTC. Translated, it gives CASSYRGTYRTVGYEQYF.

This clonotype came up a few times. This chain uses TRBV12-3 or TRBV12-4 with TRBJ1-2, with a weak D call TRBD1 (6 bases). Trimming cost V 1 base and J 6 bases, with 12 bases left between them. The CDR3 totals 14 residues. For the CDR3, the DNA is TGTGCCAGCAGTTTAGACAGGGTGATAAATGGCTACACCTTC. This codes for CASSLDRVINGYTF.

There are a few counts of this clonotype. The CDR3 loop reads CASSQDRSGSFGNNEQFF. The CDR3 DNA follows: TGTGCCAGCAGCCAAGATCGAAGCGGGAGCTTCGGAAACAATGAGCAGTTCTTC. The chain carries TRBV3-1 and TRBJ2-1; 8 bases map to TRBD2. This CDR3 region has 18 residues. Trimming at V came to 0 bases and at J to 5 bases, leaving 12 bases not matched to a gene. Germline-derived CDR1 and CDR2 are LGHDT and YNNKEL (reference sequence).

The J gene is TRBJ2-7, the V gene TRBV6-5, with a tentative D call TRBD1 (6 bases). The V and J ends lost 5 bases and 5 bases respectively, with 16 bases between them. Germline V gene sequence: CDR1 MNHEY, CDR2 SVGAGI. This CDR3 has 14 residues. CDR3 in amino acids: CASSQQQGRNEQYF. The CDR3 coding sequence is TGTGCCAGCAGTCAACAACAGGGAAGAAACGAGCAGTACTTC.

This clonotype was detected ten times or more. This chain uses TRBV27 with TRBJ2-7; 12 bases align to TRBD2. Germline CDR1 is MNHEY and CDR2 is SMNVEV (reference sequence). The J segment lost 6 bases and the V segment lost 5 bases, leaving 8 bases of the junction unmatched. This CDR3 spans 15 amino acids. For the CDR3, the DNA is TGTGCCAGCAGTCCCGGACTAGCGGGATCTGCCGAGCAGTACTTC. This translates into CASSPGLAGSAEQYF.

Remarks on this clonotype: Possible read error: a much larger clone is one base away. This sequence joins TRBV27 and TRBJ2-7, with 7 bases identical to TRBD2. Trimming took 10 bases from V and 2 from J; bases not matched to a gene: 8. The CDR3 length is 13 residues. In germline, CDR1 is MNHEY, CDR2 SMNVEV (reference sequence). The CDR3 region has the DNA TGTGCCACCGATGGAGGGAGGGCCTACGAGCAGTACTTC. This translates into CATDGGRAYEQYF.